This TCR beta chain was sequenced in a study of shared clonotypes between healthy human individuals. The CDR3 contains 14 residues. CDR1 and CDR2 (germline): SNHLY, FYNNEI. V was clipped by 8 bases and J by 4 bases, with 18 bases between them. Assay execution proceeded at the deep level. Profiled with immunoSEQ multiplex PCR; TCRdb holds only in-frame clones, not every one. Of about 2.5 million clones listed, about nine tenths were seen once; the top ten hold approximately 0.41%. The clonotype originates from a man in his late teens or twenties in good health. Some clones in this sample may be carry-over from other donors' samples. V usage is TRBV2 and J usage is TRBJ2-7, with a tentative D call TRBD2 (7 bases). The sample taken for sequencing was naive CD4+ T cells from PBMCs. This sample's subset: CD45RA+ positively selected. The CDR3 loop reads CASLVGGRGYEQYF. For the CDR3, the DNA is TGTGCCAGCCTCGTGGGGGGGCGCGGGTACGAGCAGTACTTC.